Below are 22 T cell receptor beta chains sequenced from a single sample in a study of T cells in women clearing cervical HPV infection. Clones were read by immunoSEQ multiplex PCR, and TCRdb kept only the in-frame ones, dropping some. The data include about 40,000 clones; the top ten clones carry 4.8%. Sequenced: blood buffy coat. The source of these receptors is a woman between 18 and 70 years old with a cervical HPV16 infection that either progressed to CIN3+ or cleared (not recorded which).

Regarding this clone: The read ends 3 residues before the CDR3 terminus; that terminus is restored from the germline J gene. The chain has TRBV6-1 and TRBJ1-2, with a tentative D call TRBD1 (5 bases). In germline, CDR1 is MNHNS, CDR2 SASEGT. Trimming removed 2 bases from V and 6 bases from J, with 19 bases in between. The CDR3 consists of 16 residues. The part of the CDR3 DNA that was read is TGTGCCAGCAGTGAAAGGGTAGGTCGTCGGGGGAATGGC. It encodes CASSERVGRRGNG. The entire CDR3 is CASSERVGRRGNGYTF.

Turning to this clone: The read stops 3 residues short of the end of the CDR3; the missing end is completed from the germline J gene. V is TRBV5-1 and J is TRBJ1-3, with D uncertain. V was clipped by 5 bases and J by 1 base, with 7 bases between them. Per germline, CDR1 SGHRS and CDR2 YFSETQ. This CDR3 has 13 residues. CDR3 sequence reads: CASRSTSGNTIYF. The sequenced part of the CDR3 DNA is TGCGCCAGCAGAAGTACTTCTGGAAACACC. Using reference TRBV5-1 and TRBJ1-3 for the parts outside the CDR3, the full variable domain is KAGVTQTPRYLIKTRGQQVTLSCSPISGHRSVSWYQQTPGQGLQFLFEYFSETQRNKGNFPGRFSGRQFSNSRSEMNVSTLELGDSALYLCASRSTSGNTIYFGEGSWLTVV.

As concerns this clone: The read ends 3 residues shy of where the CDR3 ends; the end is completed using the germline J gene. The chain joins TRBV12-3 or TRBV12-4 to TRBJ2-5; maybe TRBD2 (6 bases). This CDR3 contains 16 residues. V was cut by 3 bases and J by 2 bases, with 16 bases left in between. CDR3 DNA (partial): TGTGCCAGCAGTTTGGACGGTGGGGGGTCACAAGAGACC. Its translation is CASSLDGGGSQET. The entire CDR3 protein is CASSLDGGGSQETQYF.

A word on this clone: The CDR3 end falls 3 residues outside the read, so it is completed with the germline J gene. The J gene is TRBJ2-1, the V gene TRBV7-9; D gene unclear. Per the germline V gene, CDR1 is SEHNR and CDR2 is FQNEAQ (reference sequence). Trimming took off 2 bases at V and 5 bases at J, with 10 bases between the two ends. The CDR3 is 14 amino acids. The chain's CDR3 is CASSLIGSNNEQFF. The part of the CDR3 DNA that was read is TGTGCCAGCAGCTTAATTGGTAGTAACAATGAG.

A word on this clone: The CDR3 end is not reached by the read, which stops 3 residues before it; the germline J gene fills it in. V is TRBV5-1 and J is TRBJ2-1; no firm D call. The V gene lost 3 bases and the J gene lost 4 bases, with 8 bases spanning the gap. CDR3 size: 13 residues. Per the germline V gene, CDR1 is SGHRS and CDR2 is YFSETQ. The DNA read from the CDR3 is TGCGCCAGCAGCTCAGAAATGTACAATGAG. Its translation is CASSSEMYNE. The whole CDR3 sequence is CASSSEMYNEQFF.

A word on this clone: The read gets to within 3 residues of the CDR3 end, and the germline J gene fills in the rest. This chain connects TRBV5-1 to TRBJ1-4; D is unclear. Trimming stripped 4 bases from V and 0 bases from J, with 13 bases between. CDR3 length: 16 residues. Germline CDR1 SGHRS, CDR2 YFSETQ. The part of the CDR3 DNA that was read is TGCGCCAGCAGCGATGGACGACTAGCAACTAATGAAAAA. The encoded protein is CASSDGRLATNEK. In full, the CDR3 reads CASSDGRLATNEKLFF.

As regards this clone: The CDR3 end lies 3 residues beyond the end of the read and is filled in from the germline J gene. This chain uses TRBV29-1 with TRBJ2-5; the D is unclear. V dropped 2 bases and J dropped 7 bases, with 14 bases sitting between them. Looked up from germline, CDR1 is SQVTM and CDR2 is ANQGSEA. The CDR3 totals 13 residues. The DNA read from the CDR3 is TGCAGCGTTGAACCCCAGGCAATAAGGACC. Amino acids: CSVEPQAIRT. The full CDR3 reads CSVEPQAIRTQYF.

Concerning this clone itself: The junction departs from the called germline gene at one end, perhaps through a read error. The DNA ends 3 residues before the CDR3 does, and the rest of the CDR3 is filled in from the germline J gene. This chain joins TRBV7-9 and TRBJ2-7; a possible D gene is TRBD1 (6 bases). The CDR3 totals 15 residues. Germline V lookup: CDR1 SEHNR, CDR2 FQNEAQ (reference sequence). The CDR3 sequence is CPSSRILTGSGEQYF. The CDR3 DNA, read in part, is TGTCCCAGCAGCCGTATCTTAACAGGGTCCGGCGAG.

Turning to this clone: The CDR3 end is not reached by the read, which stops 3 residues before it; the germline J gene fills it in. The rearrangement links TRBV7-2 to TRBJ1-6; D is unresolved. The CDR3 runs 15 residues. Germline V lookup: CDR1 SGHTA, CDR2 FQGNSA. V was trimmed by 2 bases and J by 6 bases, leaving 11 bases between them. The DNA read from the CDR3 is TGTGCCAGCAGCTTACAGCCGGGGATTAATTCACCC. This codes for CASSLQPGINSP. The full CDR3 is CASSLQPGINSPLHF.

Comment on this clone: The read halts 3 residues ahead of the CDR3 end, with the missing end drawn from the germline J gene. This rearrangement joins TRBV12-3 or TRBV12-4 to TRBJ2-3, with 8 bases identical to TRBD1. The CDR3 is 12 amino acids. CDR3 sequence reads: CASSTLQGAQYF. Partial CDR3 DNA: TGTGCCAGCAGTACCTTACAGGGGGCG.

CDR3 bases read: TGTGCCAGCAGCCCCGCGACAGGGGGGAACTATGGC. It encodes CASSPATGGNYG. From start to end, the CDR3 is CASSPATGGNYGYTF. The gene calls are TRBV11-2 and TRBJ1-2; TRBD1 matches at 9 bases. The CDR3 goes on 3 residues after the read ends, and that part is filled in from the germline J gene. The CDR3 consists of 15 residues. Germline V gene data show CDR1 as SGHAT and CDR2 as FQNNGV. V gave up 5 bases and J gave up 2 bases; unmatched junction bases: 6.

A word on this clone: The read stops 3 residues short of the end of the CDR3; the missing end is completed from the germline J gene. The genes are TRBV5-6 and TRBJ1-5; D perhaps matches TRBD1 (6 bases). The CDR3 length is 14 residues. V gave up 0 bases and J gave up 7 bases, with 11 bases separating them. Germline V CDR1 and CDR2: SGHDT, YYEEEE. The CDR3 here is CASSLVGARQPQHF. CDR3 DNA, as far as it was read: TGTGCCAGCAGCTTGGTGGGGGCACGGCAGCCC.

As for this clone: The read falls 3 residues short of the CDR3 end, and the missing part is taken from the germline J gene. J is TRBJ1-4 and V is TRBV7-2; D is undetermined. Trimming pared 2 bases from V and 0 bases from J, leaving 4 bases between. The CDR3 sequence is 14 residues long. Germline V gives CDR1 SGHTA, CDR2 FQGNSA. The CDR3 sequence is CASSLRATNEKLFF. The CDR3 DNA, read in part, is TGTGCCAGCAGCTTACGGGCAACTAATGAAAAA.

Concerning this clone itself: The CDR3 end falls 3 residues outside the read, so it is completed with the germline J gene. The V call is TRBV5-1, the J call TRBJ2-1; 8 bases map to TRBD1. The junction had 6 bases not matched to a gene; V was cut back by 4 bases and J by 9 bases. CDR1 and CDR2 from the germline V gene are SGHRS and YFSETQ. CDR3 length equals 13 residues. The sequenced CDR3 bases are TGCGCCAGCAGCCTCGGACAGGGAGTTGAG. It yields the protein CASSLGQGVE. The whole CDR3 sequence reads CASSLGQGVEQFF.

Points on this clone: The read gets to within 3 residues of the CDR3 end, and the germline J gene fills in the rest. The rearrangement uses TRBV19 and TRBJ1-6, with no clear D. CDR1 is LNHDA, CDR2 SQIVND, per germline (reference sequence). The CDR3 consists of 14 residues. V was clipped by 6 bases and J by 7 bases, with 13 bases between them. CDR3 in amino acids: CASSLRSFNSPLHF. CDR3 bases read: TGTGCCAGTAGCCTACGTTCCTTCAATTCACCC.

Notes on this clone: The CDR3 is cut off 3 residues early in the read; its end comes from the germline J gene. The chain carries TRBV29-1 and TRBJ1-1; maybe TRBD1 (6 bases). The germline V gene has CDR1 SQVTM and CDR2 ANQGSEA. The length of the CDR3 is 13 residues. Trimming removed 3 bases from V and 0 bases from J, with 8 bases in between. CDR3 loop: CSVEDSLNTEAFF. The CDR3 DNA, read in part, is TGCAGCGTTGAGGACAGCCTGAACACTGAA. The full variable domain, rest sourced from reference TRBV29-1 and TRBJ1-1, is SAVISQKPSRDICQRGTSLTIQCQVDSQVTMMFWYRQQPGQSLTLIATANQGSEATYESGFVIDKFPISRPNLTFSTLTVSNMSPEDSSIYLCSVEDSLNTEAFFGQGTRLTVV.

A word on this clone: Read coverage stops 3 residues before the CDR3 terminus; the germline J gene supplies the remainder. The rearrangement joins TRBV30 to TRBJ1-1; a weak D match, TRBD1 (6 bases). Germline loops: CDR1 GTSNPN, CDR2 SVGIG (reference sequence). Trimming shortened V by 5 bases and J by 5 bases, and 9 bases separated the two germline ends. This CDR3 is built from 11 residues. CDR3 loop: CAWETGTEAFF. The CDR3 bases that were read are TGTGCCTGGGAAACAGGGACTGAA.

As to this clone: The CDR3 end lies 3 residues beyond the end of the read and is filled in from the germline J gene. The rearrangement joins TRBV7-6 to TRBJ1-1, with a possible D match to TRBD1 (6 bases). V lost 5 bases and J 1 base, leaving 8 bases between the germline ends. Germline CDR1 reads SGHVS; CDR2 reads FNYEAQ. The CDR3 contains 13 residues. The DNA read from the CDR3 is TGTGCCAGCAGCACACAGGGGAACACTGAA. Translating gives CASSTQGNTE. The CDR3, in full, reads CASSTQGNTEAFF.

The covered CDR3 bases are TGCAGTGCTAGAGGACAGAAGGGGAAA. Protein sequence: CSARGQKGK. From start to end, the CDR3 is CSARGQKGKAFF. This chain joins TRBV20-1 and TRBJ1-1, with D tentatively TRBD1 (5 bases). Read data end 3 residues before the CDR3 end; the end is taken from the germline J gene. The germline V gene has CDR1 DFQATT and CDR2 SNEGSKA (reference sequence). This CDR3 spans 12 amino acids.

A note on this clone: The read comes to an end 3 residues before the CDR3 does, leaving the germline J gene to fill in the end. The chain couples TRBV5-1 to TRBJ1-2, with D tentatively TRBD1 (5 bases). From germline, CDR1 is SGHRS and CDR2 YFSETQ. The CDR3 is 14 amino acids. Trimming left V 2 bases short and J 6 bases short, with 14 bases between. CDR3 bases read: TGCGCCAGCAGCTTCCGGTCAGGGTGGGATGGC. The encoded protein is CASSFRSGWDG. From start to end, the CDR3 is CASSFRSGWDGYTF.

The CDR3 bases that were read are TGTGCCAGCTCACCACCGAAGGGGGCGCAGGCTGACGAG. Its translation is CASSPPKGAQADE. In full, the CDR3 reads CASSPPKGAQADEQYF. The chain uses TRBV18 and TRBJ2-7, with 7 bases identical to TRBD1. The observed sequence ends 3 residues before the CDR3 terminus, with the missing tail filled in from the germline J gene. V gave up 0 bases and J gave up 5 bases; unmatched junction bases: 10. The CDR3 is 16 residues long. Germline CDR1 KGHSH, CDR2 LQKENI.

The chain's CDR3 is CASSSPGQGSGANVLTF. The sequenced part of the CDR3 DNA is TGTGCCAGCAGCTCCCCGGGACAGGGTTCGGGGGCCAACGTC. The V gene is TRBV7-3, the J gene TRBJ2-6; 9 bases are shared with TRBD1. The CDR3 goes on 3 residues after the read ends, and that part is filled in from the germline J gene. CDR3 length: 17 amino acids. Germline lookup yields CDR1 SGHTA and CDR2 FQGTGA. V gave up 4 bases and J gave up 4 bases; unmatched junction bases: 8.